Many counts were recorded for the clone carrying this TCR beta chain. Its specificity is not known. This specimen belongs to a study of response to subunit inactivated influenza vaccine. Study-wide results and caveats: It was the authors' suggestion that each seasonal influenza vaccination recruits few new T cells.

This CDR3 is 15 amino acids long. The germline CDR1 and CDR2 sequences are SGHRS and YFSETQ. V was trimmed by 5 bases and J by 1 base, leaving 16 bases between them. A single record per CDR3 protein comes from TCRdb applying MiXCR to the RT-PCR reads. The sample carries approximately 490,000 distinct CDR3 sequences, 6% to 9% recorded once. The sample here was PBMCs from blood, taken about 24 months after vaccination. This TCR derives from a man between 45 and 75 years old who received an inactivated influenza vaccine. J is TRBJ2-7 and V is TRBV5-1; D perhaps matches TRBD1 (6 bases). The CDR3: CASRSDRTISYEQYF. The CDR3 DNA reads TGCGCCAGCAGATCCGACAGGACAATTTCCTACGAGCAGTACTTC.